This TCR beta chain appears in the sequencing data of a study of blood T cell repertoires in COVID-19 (dated by TCRdb to 2019 to 2021). About the full investigation: Samples from collaborators originated in the United States, Italy and Spain and spanned both the acute and convalescent phases of COVID-19. The material from the prospective study consisted of cDNA or gDNA derived from T cells, B-cell-depleted T cells, or PBMCs. The dataset comprised deeply sampled blood TCRbeta repertoires from subjects exposed to, actively infected with, or recovered from COVID-19. The repertoires were released in a freely available public database intended as a resource for research on the immune response to SARS-CoV-2. The samples were drawn from two sources: the first 160 participants of the ongoing ImmuneRACE study, and over 1,000 subjects contributed by 6 global collaborators. The sample metadata nearly always contained a de-identified subject ID, COVID-19 status, age in years and sex. Where HLA class I and class II types were available, the types were taken from metadata supplied by the sample provider, not from assay-based typing.

The germline V gene encodes CDR1 MNHEY and CDR2 SVGAGI. V was cut back by 6 bases and J by 4 bases, leaving a gap of 12 bases between them. The CDR3 covers 14 residues, taking in both the cysteine and the phenylalanine. CDR3 DNA only is kept here, 42 bases in frame from base 1. A remark on this clone: The antigen it binds to is not known. The sample holds no much larger clone one base away, and base qualities are not on file. The same CDR3 arises from other DNA sequences in this sample as well.

TCRbeta CDR3 regions were amplified from genomic DNA using the immunoSEQ Assay, a bias-controlled multiplex PCR. As for how the authors treated the data: The number of nucleated cells in each sample was estimated from the amplification of reference gene primers within the assay. To quantify the absolute abundance of each unique TCRbeta CDR3 rearrangement, sequence reads were collapsed and filtered. Productive Simpson clonality was computed per sample as the square root of Simpson's diversity index over productive rearrangements. TCRdb mirrors the immuneACCESS table, restricted to in-frame sequences. Some clones are absent from its copies; in checked studies, under half trace to an unresolved V gene, and the reason for the others is unknown. V and J calls and clone size are those listed in that table; D and trimming were worked out from the DNA. The sample table lists fewer than 180,000 clones, approximately 84% of them with a count of one. Of the sample, less than 2.5% falls within the top ten clones.

Paper-wide results and their limitations: The amount of clinical and demographic metadata varied by source and participant and was provided uncurated.

Collaborating institutions collected whole blood in K2EDTA tubes following their own protocols. Collaborator samples were shipped for TCRbeta analysis as frozen whole blood, isolated PBMCs, or DNA extracted from either sample type. The sequence derives from a man aged 70-80 years with acute or convalescent COVID-19. The sequenced sample consisted of peripheral blood. The chain is encoded by TRBV6-5 joined to TRBJ2-2; TRBD1 might be the D gene, on 5 matching bases. CDR3 reads: CASSLGQITGELFF. The bases read TGTGCCAGCAGCCTTGGACAAATCACCGGGGAGCTGTTTTTT.